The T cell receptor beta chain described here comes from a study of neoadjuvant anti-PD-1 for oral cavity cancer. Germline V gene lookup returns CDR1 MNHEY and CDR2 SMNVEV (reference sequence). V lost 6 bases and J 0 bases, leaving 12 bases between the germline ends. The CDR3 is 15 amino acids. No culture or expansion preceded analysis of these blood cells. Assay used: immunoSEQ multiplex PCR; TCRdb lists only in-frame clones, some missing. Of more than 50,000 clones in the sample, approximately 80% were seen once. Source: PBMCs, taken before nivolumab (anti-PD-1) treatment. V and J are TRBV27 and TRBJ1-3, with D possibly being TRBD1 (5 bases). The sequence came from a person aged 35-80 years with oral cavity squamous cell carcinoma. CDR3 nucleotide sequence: TGTGCCAGCAGCCGGGACGGTGGCTCTGGAAACACCATATATTTT. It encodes CASSRDGGSGNTIYF.